This T cell receptor (beta chain) derives from a study of CD8 T cells in ankylosing spondylitis. Study-wide results and limits: Earlier studies detected some motif variants in reactive arthritis synovial fluid and blood.

Turning to this clonotype: Its antigen is currently unknown.

The CDR3 spans 16 residues. TCRdb re-derived calls from the 5' RACE reads in MiXCR, one entry per CDR3 protein. Among about 360,000 distinct CDR3 sequences, around 20% were seen once, and the ten largest hold around 13%. Sequenced sample: blood, either unsorted or a sorted T cell fraction (not recorded which). This rearrangement joins TRBV21-1 to TRBJ2-7; the table names TRBD2, a call not compared with the DNA. TRBV21-1 is reported as a pseudogene. The sequence was collected from a male donor with ankylosing spondylitis or in good health (not recorded which). CDR3 in DNA: TGTGCCAGCAGCAAATACCTAGCCAGGGCTACCTACGAGCAGTACTTC. It is translated as CASSKYLARATYEQYF.